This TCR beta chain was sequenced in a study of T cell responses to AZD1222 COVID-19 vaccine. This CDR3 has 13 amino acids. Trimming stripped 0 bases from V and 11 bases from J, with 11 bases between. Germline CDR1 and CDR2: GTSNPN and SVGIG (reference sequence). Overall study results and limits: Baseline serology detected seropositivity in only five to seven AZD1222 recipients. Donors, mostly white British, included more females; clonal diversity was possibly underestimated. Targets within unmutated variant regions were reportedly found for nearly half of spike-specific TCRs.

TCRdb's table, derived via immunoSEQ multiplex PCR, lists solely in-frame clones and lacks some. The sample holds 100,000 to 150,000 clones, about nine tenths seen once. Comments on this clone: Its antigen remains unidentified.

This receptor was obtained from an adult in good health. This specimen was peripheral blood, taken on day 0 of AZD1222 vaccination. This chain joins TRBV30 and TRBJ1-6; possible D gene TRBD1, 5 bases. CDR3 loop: CAWSVGVRTPLHF. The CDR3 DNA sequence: TGTGCCTGGAGTGTAGGGGTCAGAACACCCCTCCACTTT.